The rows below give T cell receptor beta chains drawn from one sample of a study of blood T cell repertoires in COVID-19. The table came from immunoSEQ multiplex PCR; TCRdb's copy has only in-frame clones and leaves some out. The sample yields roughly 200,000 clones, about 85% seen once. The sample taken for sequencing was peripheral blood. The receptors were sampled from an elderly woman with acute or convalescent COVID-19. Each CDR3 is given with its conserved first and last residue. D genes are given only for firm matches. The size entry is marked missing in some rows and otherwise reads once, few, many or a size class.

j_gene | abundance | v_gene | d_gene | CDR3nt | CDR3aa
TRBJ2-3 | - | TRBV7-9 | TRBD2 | TGTGCCAGCACCCCCTTCGGACTAGCGGGAGCGGGGACGCAGTATTTT | CASTPFGLAGAGTQYF
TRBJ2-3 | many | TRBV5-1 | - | TGCGCCAGCAGCTATGACGGGAGTCGTACAGATACGCAGTATTTT | CASSYDGSRTDTQYF
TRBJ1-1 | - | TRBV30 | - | TGTGCCTGGACCAGGGTGGCGCACACTGAAGCTTTCTTT | CAWTRVAHTEAFF
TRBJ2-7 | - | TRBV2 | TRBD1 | TGTGCCAGCAGTGGGGACAGACGGGCCGAGCAGTACTTC | CASSGDRRAEQYF
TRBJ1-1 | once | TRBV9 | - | TGTGCCAGCAGCGCCTCGACACAGAACACTGAAGCTTTCTTT | CASSASTQNTEAFF
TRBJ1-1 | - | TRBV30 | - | TGTGCCTGGAGGATGACTTCTCCTTTCACTGAAGCTTTCTTT | CAWRMTSPFTEAFF
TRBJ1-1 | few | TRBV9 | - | TGTGCCAGCAGCTATGACCCAATCGAGGACACTGAAGCTTTCTTT | CASSYDPIEDTEAFF
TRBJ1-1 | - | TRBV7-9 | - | TGTGCCAGCAGCCCCGGGCAGGGGCCCCCCCACACTGAAGCTTTCTTT | CASSPGQGPPHTEAFF
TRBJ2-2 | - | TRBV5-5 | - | TGTGCCAGCAGCTGGGGGCCCGGGGAGCTGTTTTTT | CASSWGPGELFF
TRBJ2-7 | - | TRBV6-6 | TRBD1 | TGTGCCAGCAGTGCGACCGACAGGGGAGGCTCCTACGAGCAGTACTTC | CASSATDRGGSYEQYF
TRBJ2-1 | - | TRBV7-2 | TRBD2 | TGTGCCAGCAGCTTAGAGGCGGGAGTTGGGTGGAATGAGCAGTTCTTC | CASSLEAGVGWNEQFF
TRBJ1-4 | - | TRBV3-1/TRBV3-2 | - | TGTGCCAGCAGCCAAGCGCCAGGGAAAAAACTGTTTTTT | CASSQAPGKKLFF
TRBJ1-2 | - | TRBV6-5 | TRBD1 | TGTGCCAGCAGGGACAGGGTTGACTATGGCTACACCTTC | CASRDRVDYGYTF